What follows are 18 T cell receptor beta chains derived from one specimen sequenced in a study of blood T cell repertoires in COVID-19. The repertoire was sequenced with immunoSEQ multiplex PCR; TCRdb's copy has only in-frame clones and lacks some. The sample records about 100,000 clones, approximately 69% being singletons. Material for sequencing was peripheral blood. Every receptor here comes from a man older than 75 with acute or convalescent COVID-19.

In DNA, the CDR3 is TGTGCCTGGAACAGCTATGGCTACACCTTC. The encoded protein is CAWNSYGYTF. The chain has TRBV30 and TRBJ1-2; D gene uncertain. The CDR3 runs to 10 residues. V was trimmed by 4 bases and J by 4 bases, leaving 4 bases between them. CDR1 and CDR2 from the germline V gene are GTSNPN and SVGIG (reference sequence).

In its sample, this clone was seen a few times. V usage is TRBV11-2 and J usage is TRBJ2-1, with D tentatively TRBD2 (5 bases). Germline assignment: CDR1 SGHAT and CDR2 FQNNGV. This CDR3 spans 13 amino acids. V was cut by 4 bases and J by 9 bases, with 13 bases left in between. CDR3 in DNA: TGTGCCAGCAGCTCCGGTAGTGAGGGTGAGCAGTTCTTC. This translates into CASSSGSEGEQFF.

This rearrangement joins TRBV19 to TRBJ2-5, with TRBD1 as a possible D gene (8 bases). Germline V lookup: CDR1 LNHDA, CDR2 SQIVND (reference sequence). The germline V and J ends were trimmed by 6 bases and 5 bases, with 22 bases remaining between them. This CDR3 is 16 amino acids long. The CDR3 loop is CASRSISGGGSETQYF. CDR3 nucleotide sequence: TGTGCCAGTAGATCGATCTCAGGGGGCGGGAGCGAGACCCAGTACTTC.

J is TRBJ2-2 and V is TRBV19; tentatively, D is TRBD1 (6 bases). V was shortened by 0 bases and J by 7 bases, with 9 bases between the two germline ends. The germline CDR1 and CDR2 sequences are LNHDA and SQIVND (reference sequence). This CDR3 has 14 amino acids. For the CDR3, the DNA is TGTGCCAGTAGTATAGATAGGGGGAACGGGGAGCTGTTTTTT. Translation: CASSIDRGNGELFF.

This chain joins TRBV3-1 (or the pseudogene TRBV3-2) and TRBJ2-1; 11 positions agree with TRBD2. The CDR3 has 15 residues. With 7 bases clipped from V and 4 bases from J, the junction kept 6 bases outside the gene matches. Germline CDR1 and CDR2: LGHDT and YNNKEL (reference sequence). CDR3 coding DNA: TGTGCCAGCACCCCGGGACTAGCGGAATACAATGAGCAGTTCTTC. Its protein is CASTPGLAEYNEQFF.

J is TRBJ2-1 and V is TRBV24-1; the D gene is possibly TRBD2 (7 bases). Germline assignment: CDR1 KGHDR and CDR2 SFDVKD. The ends were cut back, 5 bases at V and 9 bases at J, with 13 bases in the middle. The CDR3 sequence is 13 residues long. CDR3: CATSGTGGGEQFF. In DNA form, the CDR3 reads TGTGCCACCAGTGGCACGGGGGGCGGTGAGCAGTTCTTC.

The chain couples TRBV19 to TRBJ2-7; TRBD1 agrees at 8 bases. The germline gives CDR1 LNHDA, CDR2 SQIVND (reference sequence). J lost 3 bases, V lost 5 bases, and 3 bases had no gene match. CDR3 size: 13 residues. This CDR3 reads CASSGDRIYEQYF. The CDR3 DNA sequence: TGTGCCAGTAGTGGGGACAGGATCTACGAGCAGTACTTC.

This chain connects TRBV9 to TRBJ2-7; 9 nucleotides agree with TRBD2. J lost 2 bases, V lost 4 bases, and 7 bases had no gene match. Germline CDR1 reads SGDLS; CDR2 reads YYNGEE. The length of the CDR3 is 15 residues. CDR3 residues: CASSSEAGGAYEQYF. DNA of the CDR3: TGTGCCAGCAGCTCCGAGGCGGGAGGGGCCTACGAGCAGTACTTC.

This chain links TRBV5-5 with TRBJ2-3, with 9 nucleotides matching TRBD1. The CDR3 runs 15 residues. The germline V gene has CDR1 SGHKS and CDR2 YYEKEE (reference sequence). After removal of 0 bases from V and 6 bases from J, the junction contained 5 bases not matched to a gene. CDR3 coding DNA: TGTGCCAGCAGCTTGGAGGGACAGGGTGTTGATACGCAGTATTTT. Its translation: CASSLEGQGVDTQYF.

J is TRBJ1-2 and V is TRBV10-3, with D possibly being TRBD1 (5 bases). This CDR3 comprises 15 residues. CDR1 and CDR2 from the germline V gene are ENHRY and SYGVKD. The germline V and J ends were trimmed by 10 bases and 0 bases, with 18 bases remaining between them. CDR3 sequence (DNA): TGTGCCAGCGCATCATTTGTGGGGCCTAACTATGGCTACACCTTC. It yields the protein CASASFVGPNYGYTF.

Here the CDR3 reads CSASGTSGRGDTQYF. CDR3 nucleotide sequence: TGCAGTGCTAGTGGGACTAGCGGGAGGGGGGATACGCAGTATTTT. This chain joins TRBV20-1 and TRBJ2-3; 16 positions match TRBD2. The V gene end was trimmed by 3 bases and the J gene end by 6 bases; junction bases not matched to a gene: 3. CDR3 length: 15 amino acids. The germline V gene has CDR1 DFQATT and CDR2 SNEGSKA (reference sequence).

This clone was seen a single time. The chain links TRBV5-4 to TRBJ1-1, with D perhaps TRBD1 (6 bases). The CDR3 covers 15 residues. Trimming removed 4 bases at V and 9 bases at J, with 22 bases between. Germline lookup yields CDR1 SGHNT and CDR2 YYREEE (reference sequence). The CDR3 loop reads CASSLRSGTTGKAFF. For the CDR3, the DNA is TGTGCCAGCAGCCTGAGATCCGGGACAACCGGAAAAGCTTTCTTT.

This clone has a single count. The V and J genes are TRBV27 and TRBJ1-4; D not certain. Per the germline V gene, CDR1 is MNHEY and CDR2 is SMNVEV (reference sequence). V shed 5 bases and J shed 0 bases, with 4 bases lying between them. The CDR3 length is 13 residues. CDR3 in amino acids: CASSTATNEKLFF. CDR3 coding DNA: TGTGCCAGCAGTACAGCAACTAATGAAAAACTGTTTTTT.

J is TRBJ1-3 and V is TRBV7-9, with TRBD1 matching 8 bases. The junction had 6 bases not matched to a gene; V was cut back by 8 bases and J by 3 bases. Germline assignment: CDR1 SEHNR and CDR2 FQNEAQ (reference sequence). This CDR3 is built from 14 residues. The CDR3 DNA is TGTGCCAGCCCGGACAGGGTTAATGGAAACACCATATATTTT. This gives the protein CASPDRVNGNTIYF. Looking up the rest from reference TRBV7-9 and TRBJ1-3 gives the full variable domain: DTGVSQNPRHKITKRGQNVTFRCDPISEHNRLYWYRQTLGQGPEFLTYFQNEAQLEKSRLLSDRFSAERPKGSFSTLEIQRTEQGDSAMYLCASPDRVNGNTIYFGEGSWLTVV.

This chain uses TRBV11-2 with TRBJ2-1; 11 positions match TRBD2. CDR1 SGHAT and CDR2 FQNNGV come from the germline V gene. V shed 6 bases and J 0 bases; nucleotides not matched to a gene: 4. The CDR3 contains 16 residues. CDR3 region: CASRGLAAYSYNEQFF. CDR3 in DNA: TGTGCCAGCAGGGGACTAGCGGCCTACTCCTACAATGAGCAGTTCTTC.

The chain carries TRBV28 and TRBJ2-1, with 7 bases lining up with TRBD2. Germline values: CDR1 MDHEN, CDR2 SYDVKM. V was pared by 7 bases and J by 8 bases, with 11 bases of the junction left unmatched. The CDR3 is made up of 14 amino acids. CDR3 sequence reads: CASKSGGSRDEQFF. DNA for the CDR3: TGTGCCAGCAAGTCTGGCGGGAGCAGGGATGAGCAGTTCTTC.

The gene calls are TRBV6-5 and TRBJ2-5, with TRBD2 matching 7 bases. V was clipped by 0 bases and J by 4 bases; unmatched bases: 5. The germline V gene encodes CDR1 MNHEY and CDR2 SVGAGI. The CDR3 sequence is 15 residues long. CDR3 protein: CASSYSGGRAETQYF. The CDR3 DNA reads as TGTGCCAGCAGTTACTCGGGGGGGAGGGCAGAGACCCAGTACTTC.

This clone was seen a single time. The chain links TRBV28 to TRBJ2-5; D is undetermined. V was trimmed by 3 bases and J by 5 bases, leaving 10 bases between them. The germline V gene has CDR1 MDHEN and CDR2 SYDVKM. The CDR3 is 13 residues long. DNA of the CDR3: TGTGCCAGCAGTTTTTTGTCGGAGGAGACCCAGTACTTC. Translation gives CASSFLSEETQYF. Variable domain in full (rest from reference TRBV28 and TRBJ2-5): DVKVTQSSRYLVKRTGEKVFLECVQDMDHENMFWYRQDPGLGLRLIYFSYDVKMKEKGDIPEGYSVSREKKERFSLILESASTNQTSMYLCASSFLSEETQYFGPGTRLLVL.